This T cell receptor (beta chain) was captured in a study of T cell responses to AZD1222 COVID-19 vaccine. A note on this clone: What it binds is unknown.

Study outcomes and limitations: Among vaccine-associated CD4 TCRs, coverage spanned spike, with dominance at 160-218 and 743-854. White British people made up most donors, females outnumbered males, and clonal diversity was possibly underestimated.

Data came from immunoSEQ multiplex PCR; TCRdb stores just in-frame clones and leaves some out. The sample contains approximately 180,000 clones, more than 80% of which appear only once. The germline CDR1 and CDR2 sequences are ENHRY and SYGVKD. J was trimmed by 5 bases and V by 0 bases; bases with no gene match: 13. This CDR3 has 18 residues. V gene TRBV10-3 combines with J gene TRBJ1-3; 7 bases agree with TRBD1. The sequencing here drew on peripheral blood, taken 28 days after the second dose of the MenACWY control vaccine. The clonotype originates from an adult who received the MenACWY meningococcal vaccine as a control. The CDR3 sequence: CAISESRGTALERNTIYF. CDR3 sequence (DNA): TGTGCCATCAGTGAGTCGAGAGGGACAGCTTTAGAGAGAAACACCATATATTTT.